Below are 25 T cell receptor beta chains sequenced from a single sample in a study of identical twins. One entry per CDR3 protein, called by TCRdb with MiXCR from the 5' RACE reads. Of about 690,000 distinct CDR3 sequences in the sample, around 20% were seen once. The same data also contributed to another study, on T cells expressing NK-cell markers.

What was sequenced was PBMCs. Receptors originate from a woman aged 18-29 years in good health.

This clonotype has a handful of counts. In DNA, the CDR3 is TGTGCCAGCAGCCGTTACGCCACCTACGAGCAGTACTTC. Its protein is CASSRYATYEQYF. This chain connects TRBV5-8 to TRBJ2-7; D ambiguous. In germline, CDR1 is SGHTS, CDR2 YDEGEE. V was pared by 4 bases and J by 2 bases, with 10 bases between. The CDR3 contains 13 residues.

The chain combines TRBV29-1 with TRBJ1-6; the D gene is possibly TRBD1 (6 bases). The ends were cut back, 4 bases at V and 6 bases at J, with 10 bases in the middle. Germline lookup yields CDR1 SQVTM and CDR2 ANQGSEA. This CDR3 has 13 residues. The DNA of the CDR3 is TGCAGCGTTGGTGGAGGGGGTAATTCACCCCTCCACTTT. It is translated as CSVGGGGNSPLHF.

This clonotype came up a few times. DNA for the CDR3: TGCAGTGCAAACCCGGCTGGGACTAGCGGGGGCACAGATACGCAGTATTTT. Translating gives CSANPAGTSGGTDTQYF. The J gene is TRBJ2-3, the V gene TRBV20-1; TRBD2 matches 13 bases. The germline V gene encodes CDR1 DFQATT and CDR2 SNEGSKA (reference sequence). Unmatched junction bases numbered 10, after V lost 6 bases and J lost 1 base. This CDR3 comprises 17 residues.

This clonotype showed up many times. The CDR3 DNA is TGTGCCATCAGTGCTTTTGGACAGGGTGACTATGGCTACACCTTC. Protein sequence: CAISAFGQGDYGYTF. V gene TRBV10-3 combines with J gene TRBJ1-2; the match to TRBD1 covers 8 bases. Trimming took 4 bases from V and 3 from J; bases not matched to a gene: 7. CDR1 is ENHRY and CDR2 is SYGVKD in the germline V gene. The CDR3 length is 15 residues.

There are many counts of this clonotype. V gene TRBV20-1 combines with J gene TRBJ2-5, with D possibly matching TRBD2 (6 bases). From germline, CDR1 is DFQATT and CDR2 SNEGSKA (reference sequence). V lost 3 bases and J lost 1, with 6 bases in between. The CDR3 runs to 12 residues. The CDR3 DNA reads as TGCAGTGCTAGGGGAGGCCAAGAGACCCAGTACTTC. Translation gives CSARGGQETQYF.

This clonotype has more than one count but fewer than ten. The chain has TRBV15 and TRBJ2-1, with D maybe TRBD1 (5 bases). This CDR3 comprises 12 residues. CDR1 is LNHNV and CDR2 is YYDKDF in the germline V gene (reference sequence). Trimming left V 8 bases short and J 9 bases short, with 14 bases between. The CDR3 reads CATSARVSEQFF. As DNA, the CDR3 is TGTGCCACCTCGGCCAGGGTCAGTGAGCAGTTCTTC.

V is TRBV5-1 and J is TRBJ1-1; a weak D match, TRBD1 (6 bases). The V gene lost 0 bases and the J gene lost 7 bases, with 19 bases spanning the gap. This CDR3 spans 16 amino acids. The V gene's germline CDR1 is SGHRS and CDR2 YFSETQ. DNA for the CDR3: TGCGCCAGCAGCTTGGGAAGAGGGGGGAAAGAAGATGAAGCTTTCTTT. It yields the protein CASSLGRGGKEDEAFF.

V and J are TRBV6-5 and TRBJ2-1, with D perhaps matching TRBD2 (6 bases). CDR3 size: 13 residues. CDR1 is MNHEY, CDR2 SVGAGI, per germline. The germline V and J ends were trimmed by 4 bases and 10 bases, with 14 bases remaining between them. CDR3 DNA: TGTGCCAGCAGTTCCCCGGGACTGAGGGAGCAGTTCTTC. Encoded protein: CASSSPGLREQFF.

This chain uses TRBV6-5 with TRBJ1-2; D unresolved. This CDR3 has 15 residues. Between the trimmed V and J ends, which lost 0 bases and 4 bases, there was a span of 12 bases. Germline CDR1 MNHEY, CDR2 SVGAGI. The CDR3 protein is CASSYSFHIFYGYTF. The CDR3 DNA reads TGTGCCAGCAGTTACTCGTTTCACATATTCTATGGCTACACCTTC.

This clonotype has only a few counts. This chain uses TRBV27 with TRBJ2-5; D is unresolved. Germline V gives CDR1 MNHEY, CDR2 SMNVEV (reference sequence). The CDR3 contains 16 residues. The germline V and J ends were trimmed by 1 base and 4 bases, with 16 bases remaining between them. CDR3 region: CASSLLGLTGPETQYF. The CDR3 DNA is TGTGCCAGCAGTTTATTGGGTCTCACGGGCCCAGAGACCCAGTACTTC.

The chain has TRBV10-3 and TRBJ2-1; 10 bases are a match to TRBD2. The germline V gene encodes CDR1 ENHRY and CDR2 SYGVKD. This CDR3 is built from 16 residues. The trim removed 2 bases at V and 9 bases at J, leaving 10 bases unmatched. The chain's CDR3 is CAISETAAGGPGEQFF. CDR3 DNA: TGTGCCATCAGTGAGACGGCAGCGGGAGGGCCTGGTGAGCAGTTCTTC.

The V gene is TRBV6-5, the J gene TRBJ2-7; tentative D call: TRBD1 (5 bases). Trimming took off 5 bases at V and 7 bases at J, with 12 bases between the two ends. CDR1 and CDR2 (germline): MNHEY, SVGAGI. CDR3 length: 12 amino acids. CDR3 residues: CASSDSSREQYF. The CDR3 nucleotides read TGTGCCAGCAGTGACAGCTCCAGGGAGCAGTACTTC.

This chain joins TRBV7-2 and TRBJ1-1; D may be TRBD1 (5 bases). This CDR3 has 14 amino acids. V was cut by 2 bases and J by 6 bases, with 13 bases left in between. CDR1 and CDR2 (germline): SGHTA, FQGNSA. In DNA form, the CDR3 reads TGTGCCAGCAGCTTAAATACCATGGGACCTGAAGCTTTCTTT. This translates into CASSLNTMGPEAFF.

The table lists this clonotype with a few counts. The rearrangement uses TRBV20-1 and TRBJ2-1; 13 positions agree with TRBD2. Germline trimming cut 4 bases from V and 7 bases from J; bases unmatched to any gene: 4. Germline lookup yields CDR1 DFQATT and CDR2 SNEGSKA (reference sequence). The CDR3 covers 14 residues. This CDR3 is CSAKGLAGPNEQFF. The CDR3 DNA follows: TGCAGTGCTAAGGGACTAGCGGGGCCAAATGAGCAGTTCTTC.

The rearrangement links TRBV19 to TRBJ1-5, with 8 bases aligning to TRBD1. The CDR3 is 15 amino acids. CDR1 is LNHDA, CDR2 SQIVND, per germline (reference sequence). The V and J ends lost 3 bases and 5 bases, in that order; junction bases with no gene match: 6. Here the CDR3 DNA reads TGTGCCAGTAGTATGGTCACAGGGGGAGATCAGCCCCAGCATTTT. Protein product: CASSMVTGGDQPQHF.

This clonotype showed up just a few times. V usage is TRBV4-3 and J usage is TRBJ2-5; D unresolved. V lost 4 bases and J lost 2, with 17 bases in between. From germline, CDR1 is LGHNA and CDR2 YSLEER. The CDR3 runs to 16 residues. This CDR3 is CASSPLPTAIQETQYF. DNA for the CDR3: TGCGCCAGCAGCCCCTTACCGACTGCGATTCAAGAGACCCAGTACTTC.

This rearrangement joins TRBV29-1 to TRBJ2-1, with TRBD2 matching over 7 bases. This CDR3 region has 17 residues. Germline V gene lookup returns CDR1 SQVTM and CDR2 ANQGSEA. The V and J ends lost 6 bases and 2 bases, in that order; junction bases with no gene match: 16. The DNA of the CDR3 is TGCAGCGTCCGACTCGTCGGCGGGAGCTTCACCTACAATGAGCAGTTCTTC. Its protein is CSVRLVGGSFTYNEQFF.

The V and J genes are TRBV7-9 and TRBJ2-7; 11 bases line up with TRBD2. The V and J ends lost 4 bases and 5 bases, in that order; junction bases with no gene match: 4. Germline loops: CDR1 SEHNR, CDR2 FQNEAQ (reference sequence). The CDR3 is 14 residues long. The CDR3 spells CASSSRGLADEQYF. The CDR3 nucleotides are TGTGCCAGCAGCTCCCGGGGACTAGCGGACGAGCAGTACTTC.

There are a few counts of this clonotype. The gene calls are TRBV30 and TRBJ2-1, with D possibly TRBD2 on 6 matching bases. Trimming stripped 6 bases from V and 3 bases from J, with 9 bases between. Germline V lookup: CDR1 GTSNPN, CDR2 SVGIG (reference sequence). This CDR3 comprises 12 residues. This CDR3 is CACGLYYNEQFF. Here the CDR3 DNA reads TGTGCCTGTGGACTATACTACAATGAGCAGTTCTTC.

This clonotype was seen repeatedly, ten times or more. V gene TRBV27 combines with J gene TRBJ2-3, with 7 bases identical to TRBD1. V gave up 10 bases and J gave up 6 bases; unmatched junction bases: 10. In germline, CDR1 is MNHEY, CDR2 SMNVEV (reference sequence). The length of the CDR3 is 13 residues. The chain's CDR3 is CATQGDPLDTQYF. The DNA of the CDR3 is TGTGCCACCCAGGGGGATCCCCTGGATACGCAGTATTTT.

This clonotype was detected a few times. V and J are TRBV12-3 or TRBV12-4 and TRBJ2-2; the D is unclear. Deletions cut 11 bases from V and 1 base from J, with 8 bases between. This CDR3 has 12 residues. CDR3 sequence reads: CACSRNTGELFF. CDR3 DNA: TGTGCCTGTTCAAGGAACACCGGGGAGCTGTTTTTT.

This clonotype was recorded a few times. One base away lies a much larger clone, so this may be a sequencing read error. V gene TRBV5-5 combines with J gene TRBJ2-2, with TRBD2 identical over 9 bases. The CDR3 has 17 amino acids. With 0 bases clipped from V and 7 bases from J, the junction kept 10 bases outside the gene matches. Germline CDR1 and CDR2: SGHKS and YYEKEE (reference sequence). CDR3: CASSLALAGGLIGELFF. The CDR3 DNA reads TGTGCCAGCAGCTTGGCACTAGCGGGCGGCCTCATCGGGGAGCTGTTTTTT. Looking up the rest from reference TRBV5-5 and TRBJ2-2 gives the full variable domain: DAGVTQSPTHLIKTRGQQVTLRCSPISGHKSVSWYQQVLGQGPQFIFQYYEKEERGRGNFPDRFSARQFPNYSSELNVNALLLGDSALYLCASSLALAGGLIGELFFGEGSRLTVL.

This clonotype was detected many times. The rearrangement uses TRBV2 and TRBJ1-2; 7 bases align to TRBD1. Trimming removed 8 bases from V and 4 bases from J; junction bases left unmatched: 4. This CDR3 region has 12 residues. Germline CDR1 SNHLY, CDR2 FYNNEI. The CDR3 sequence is CASLGTVYGYTF. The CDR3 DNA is TGTGCCAGCCTCGGGACAGTCTATGGCTACACCTTC.

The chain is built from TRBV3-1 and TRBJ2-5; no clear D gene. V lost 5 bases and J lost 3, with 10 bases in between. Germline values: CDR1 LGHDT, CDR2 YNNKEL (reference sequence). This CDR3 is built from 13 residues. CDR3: CASSFRLEETQYF. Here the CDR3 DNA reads TGTGCCAGCAGCTTCCGACTGGAAGAGACCCAGTACTTC.

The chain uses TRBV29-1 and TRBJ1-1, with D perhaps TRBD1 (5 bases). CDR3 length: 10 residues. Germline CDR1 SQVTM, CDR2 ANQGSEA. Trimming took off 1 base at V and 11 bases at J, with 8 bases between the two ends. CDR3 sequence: CSVEAEGAFF. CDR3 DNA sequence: TGCAGCGTTGAAGCAGAGGGGGCTTTCTTT.